Below, one T cell receptor beta chain is given with its context. The antigen it binds to is not known. No much larger clone is present one base from it, and per-base qualities are unavailable. TCR beta CDR3 regions were amplified from RNA transcripts for repertoire sequencing. A first-round RT-PCR used HTBI primers with the Qiagen OneStep RT-PCR kit, followed by a second-round multiplex PCR, size selection and purification. Libraries were sequenced paired-end with 100 bp reads on an Illumina HiSeq2000. The source study handled its data this way. SOAPnuke was used to process the reads, throwing out any read that had adapters, had uncalled bases, had a mean Phred below 15, or lacked an exact constant-primer or identifier match. COPE v1.2.5 was used to merge the high-quality paired reads. Each unique nucleotide sequence was defined as a clonotype, and clonotypes were aligned to IMGT TRB V, D and J references with MiTCR v1.1. The analysis was limited to V-J combinations with a frequency above 0.0001, which together covered roughly 99% of repertoires. For each V-J combination, a TCR clonal expansion and chaos score was defined as the ratio of F50 clonal expansion to chaos observed in the TCRdist matrix. Features were reduced by Welch's t-statistics and random forest to over 10 V-J combinations, which fed a naive Bayes classifier. The Morisita-Horn index was used to measure how similar the thyroid and blood repertoires were. TCRdb applied fastp at Q25 and MiXCR to the public reads, then kept only in-frame beta chains. Each entry is one CDR3 protein sequence, shown with its most common DNA and genes. TCRdb, rather than the study authors, made the V and J calls. This sample lists roughly 700,000 distinct CDR3 sequences; 40% were detected once. Less than 55% of the sample goes to the ten largest clones.

The data stem from a study of Graves' ophthalmopathy and Graves' hyperthyroidism (dated by TCRdb to the late 2010s). Regarding the study in general: Peripheral blood was collected at initial diagnosis, prior to any treatment. Once sampling was done, hyperthyroidism patients were given methimazole at a starting dose of 30 mg daily, while ophthalmopathy patients were given high-dose intravenous methylprednisolone. A discovery set of 100 patients (approximately 42 ophthalmopathy, approximately 58 stable hyperthyroidism) was enrolled to explore V-J signatures distinguishing ophthalmopathy from hyperthyroidism. In total, around 130 blood samples were TCR-sequenced: around 42 ophthalmopathy, roughly 80 hyperthyroidism and about 17 hyperthyroidism-to-ophthalmopathy patients. In roughly 6 hyperthyroidism patients, T-cell repertoires of thyroid tissue and blood were compared. The study used signatures of the TCR beta repertoire to tell Graves' ophthalmopathy apart from Graves' hyperthyroidism and to predict which patients would progress to ophthalmopathy. An independent validation cohort was composed of fewer than 20 hyperthyroidism patients and 17 patients who later progressed from hyperthyroidism to ophthalmopathy. Overall study results and their limits: The 13-signature model separated ophthalmopathy from stable hyperthyroidism with approximately 88% sensitivity and 81.08% specificity in cross-validation, and 80%/75% in the test set. Most expanded thyroid clonotypes with frequency above 0.001 were also detected in blood, suggesting blood repertoires may reflect the thyroid immune response. Sample size was not statistically predetermined, and group allocation was not concealed from the investigators. In validation, the model predicted ophthalmopathy progression with more than 70% sensitivity and 72.22% specificity; more than ten predicted patients were CT-confirmed with GO in a median of around 6 months.

Patients with ophthalmopathy had moderately to severely active disease, with a Clinical Activity Score of 3 or more, a NOSPECS grade of 4 or more, and a disease duration of less than 3 months. Patients with other autoimmune diseases, uncontrolled infections, pregnancy or lactation were excluded. Diagnosis was based on clinical symptoms, serum thyroxine, TRAb, thyroid ultrasound and orbital computed tomography. PBMCs were isolated from about 9.2 ml of fresh peripheral blood by Ficoll-Paque density gradient centrifugation. Total RNA was extracted using Trizol reagent, and RNA quality was checked on an Agilent 2100 Bioanalyzer. The CDR3 measures 15 amino acids from cysteine to phenylalanine. The entry retains the CDR3 DNA only, 45 bases that are in frame from base 1. A distance of 15 bases separates the germline ends of V and J, which lose 2 bases and 4 bases respectively. Sequences SGHNT (CDR1) and YYREEE (CDR2) are obtained from the germline V gene (reference sequence).

This receptor chain uses TRBV5-4 and TRBJ2-5; the D gene is not confidently resolved. The TCR was taken from an adult man with Graves' ophthalmopathy. The material sequenced was peripheral blood. At the DNA level, the sequence is TGTGCCAGCAGCTTAGAGAAGGGAACGGGAGAGACCCAGTACTTC. Its coded protein is CASSLEKGTGETQYF.